Sequencing of this TCR beta chain was carried out in a study of CD8 T cells in ankylosing spondylitis. Study observations and caveats: Characteristic, it appeared, of ankylosing spondylitis blood was a TCR beta motif of fewer than 10 highly homologous variants.

A note on this clonotype: No antigen is known for it.

CDR1 is LGHDT and CDR2 is YNNKEL in the germline V gene (reference sequence). Trimming cost V 4 bases and J 2 bases; bases outside gene matches: 2. The CDR3 totals 15 residues. Each CDR3 protein gets one entry after TCRdb re-called the 5' RACE reads with MiXCR. Here the sample spans about 540,000 distinct CDR3 sequences, roughly 13% being singletons. The sample taken for sequencing was blood, either unsorted or a sorted T cell fraction (not recorded which). This sequence was found in a male donor with ankylosing spondylitis. The chain carries TRBV3-1 and TRBJ2-6; TRBD2 matches 7 bases. The CDR3 DNA sequence: TGTGCCAGCAGCCCGGGGGGACCTGGGGCCAACGTCCTGACTTTC. Its protein product is CASSPGGPGANVLTF.